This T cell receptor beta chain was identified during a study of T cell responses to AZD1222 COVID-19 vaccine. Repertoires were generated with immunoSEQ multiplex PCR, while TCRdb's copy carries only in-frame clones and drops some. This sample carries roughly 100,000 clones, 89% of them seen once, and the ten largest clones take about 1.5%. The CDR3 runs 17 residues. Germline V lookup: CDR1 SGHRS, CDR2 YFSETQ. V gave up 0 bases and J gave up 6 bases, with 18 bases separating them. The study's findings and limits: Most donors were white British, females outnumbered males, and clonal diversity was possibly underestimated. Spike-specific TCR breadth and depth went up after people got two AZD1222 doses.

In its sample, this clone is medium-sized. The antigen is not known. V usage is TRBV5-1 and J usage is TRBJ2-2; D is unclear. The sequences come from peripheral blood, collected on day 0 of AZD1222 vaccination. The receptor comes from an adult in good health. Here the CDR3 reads CASSLGNVGTGSGELFF. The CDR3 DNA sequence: TGCGCCAGCAGCTTGGGAAACGTAGGAACCGGGTCCGGGGAGCTGTTTTTT.